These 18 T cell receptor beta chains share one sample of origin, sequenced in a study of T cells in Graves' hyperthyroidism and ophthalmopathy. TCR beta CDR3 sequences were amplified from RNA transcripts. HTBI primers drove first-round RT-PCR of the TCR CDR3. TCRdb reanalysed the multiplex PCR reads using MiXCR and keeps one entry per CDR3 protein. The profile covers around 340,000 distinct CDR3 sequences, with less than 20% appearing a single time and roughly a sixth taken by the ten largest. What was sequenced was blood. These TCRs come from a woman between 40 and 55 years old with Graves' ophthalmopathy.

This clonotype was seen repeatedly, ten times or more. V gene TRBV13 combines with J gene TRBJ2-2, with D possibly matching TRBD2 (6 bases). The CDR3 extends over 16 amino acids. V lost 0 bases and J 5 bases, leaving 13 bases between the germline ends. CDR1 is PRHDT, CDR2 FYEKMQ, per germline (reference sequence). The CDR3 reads CASSLGGREATGELFF. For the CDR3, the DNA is TGTGCCAGCAGCTTAGGTGGCAGGGAGGCGACCGGGGAGCTGTTTTTT.

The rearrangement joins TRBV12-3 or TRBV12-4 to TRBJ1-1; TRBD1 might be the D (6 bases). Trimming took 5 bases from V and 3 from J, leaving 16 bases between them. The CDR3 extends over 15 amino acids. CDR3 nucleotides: TGTGCCAGCAGTCCAAACAGGGCTGGGGACACTGAAGCTTTCTTT. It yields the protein CASSPNRAGDTEAFF.

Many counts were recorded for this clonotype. The CDR3 DNA sequence: TGTGCCAGCAGCTTAGCTGGGCCCTCCCTAAACACCGGGGAGCTGTTTTTT. It encodes CASSLAGPSLNTGELFF. This chain connects TRBV7-8 to TRBJ2-2; the D is unclear. Germline values: CDR1 SGHVS, CDR2 FQNEAQ. This CDR3 is built from 17 residues. V lost 0 bases, J lost 2 bases, and 13 bases lay in between.

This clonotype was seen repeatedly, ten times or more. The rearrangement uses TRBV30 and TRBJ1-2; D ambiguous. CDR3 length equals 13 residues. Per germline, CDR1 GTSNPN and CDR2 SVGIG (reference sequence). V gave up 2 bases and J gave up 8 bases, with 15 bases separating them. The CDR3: CAWSYIGRVGYTF. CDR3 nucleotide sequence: TGTGCCTGGAGTTATATCGGGAGGGTCGGCTACACCTTC.

For the CDR3, the DNA is TGTGCCAGCGGTGTCCCTACTGGCTATGGCTACACCTTC. It is translated as CASGVPTGYGYTF. The V call is TRBV7-9, the J call TRBJ1-2; D uncertain. The germline gives CDR1 SEHNR, CDR2 FQNEAQ (reference sequence). This CDR3 comprises 13 residues. V dropped 8 bases and J dropped 4 bases, with 14 bases sitting between them.

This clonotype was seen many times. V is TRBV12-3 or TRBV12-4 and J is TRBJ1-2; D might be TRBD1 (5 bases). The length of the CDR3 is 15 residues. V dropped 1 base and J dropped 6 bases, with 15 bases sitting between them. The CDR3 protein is CASSLVWRGGDGYTF. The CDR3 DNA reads TGTGCCAGCAGTTTAGTATGGAGGGGAGGCGATGGCTACACCTTC.

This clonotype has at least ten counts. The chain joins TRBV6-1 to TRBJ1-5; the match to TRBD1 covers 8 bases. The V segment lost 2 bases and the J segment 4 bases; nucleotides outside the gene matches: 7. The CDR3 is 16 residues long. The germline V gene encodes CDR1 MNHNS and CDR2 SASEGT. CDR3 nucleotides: TGTGCCAGCAGTGAATGGCGGGGACAGGCTAATCAGCCCCAGCATTTT. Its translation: CASSEWRGQANQPQHF.

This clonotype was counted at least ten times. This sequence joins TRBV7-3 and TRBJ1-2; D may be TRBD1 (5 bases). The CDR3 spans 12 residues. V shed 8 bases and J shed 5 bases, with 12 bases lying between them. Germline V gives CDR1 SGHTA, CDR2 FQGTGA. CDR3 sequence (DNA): TGTGCCAGCGGGGCTGTGTGGTATGGCTACACCTTC. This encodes CASGAVWYGYTF.

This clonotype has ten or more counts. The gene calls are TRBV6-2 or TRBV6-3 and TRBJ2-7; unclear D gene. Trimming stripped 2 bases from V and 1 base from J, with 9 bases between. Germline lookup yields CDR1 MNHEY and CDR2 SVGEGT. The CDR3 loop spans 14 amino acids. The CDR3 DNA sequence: TGTGCCAGCAGTTACATCCAGGATTCCTACGAGCAGTACTTC. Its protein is CASSYIQDSYEQYF.

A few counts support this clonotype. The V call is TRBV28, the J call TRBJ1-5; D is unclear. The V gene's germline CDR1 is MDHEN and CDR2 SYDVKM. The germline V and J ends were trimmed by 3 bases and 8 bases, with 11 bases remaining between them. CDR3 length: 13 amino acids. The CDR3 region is CASSFPTREPQHF. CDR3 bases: TGTGCCAGCAGTTTCCCGACGAGGGAGCCCCAGCATTTT.

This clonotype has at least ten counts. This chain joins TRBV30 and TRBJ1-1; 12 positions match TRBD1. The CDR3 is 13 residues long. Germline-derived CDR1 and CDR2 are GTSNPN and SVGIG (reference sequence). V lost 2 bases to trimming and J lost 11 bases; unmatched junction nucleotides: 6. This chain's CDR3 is CAWSTRDRGLAFF. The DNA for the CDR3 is TGTGCCTGGAGTACCCGGGACAGGGGGCTGGCTTTCTTT.

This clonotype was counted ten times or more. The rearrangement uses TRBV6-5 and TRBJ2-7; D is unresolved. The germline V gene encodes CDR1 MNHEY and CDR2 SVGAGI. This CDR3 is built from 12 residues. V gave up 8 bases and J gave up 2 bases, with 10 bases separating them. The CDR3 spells CASGDLAYEQYF. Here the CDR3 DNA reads TGTGCCAGCGGGGATTTGGCCTACGAGCAGTACTTC.

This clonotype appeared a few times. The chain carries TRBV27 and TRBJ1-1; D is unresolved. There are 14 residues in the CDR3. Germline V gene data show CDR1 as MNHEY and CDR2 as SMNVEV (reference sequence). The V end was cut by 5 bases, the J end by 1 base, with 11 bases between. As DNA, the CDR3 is TGTGCCAGCAGTAGATTAGGCCCGAACACTGAAGCTTTCTTT. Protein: CASSRLGPNTEAFF.

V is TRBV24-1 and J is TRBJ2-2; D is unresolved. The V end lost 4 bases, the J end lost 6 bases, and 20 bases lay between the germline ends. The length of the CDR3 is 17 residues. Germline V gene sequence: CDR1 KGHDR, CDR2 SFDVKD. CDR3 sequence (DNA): TGTGCCACCAGTGACCCCGGATCTGATTTCCCCGCCGGGGAGCTGTTTTTT. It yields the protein CATSDPGSDFPAGELFF.

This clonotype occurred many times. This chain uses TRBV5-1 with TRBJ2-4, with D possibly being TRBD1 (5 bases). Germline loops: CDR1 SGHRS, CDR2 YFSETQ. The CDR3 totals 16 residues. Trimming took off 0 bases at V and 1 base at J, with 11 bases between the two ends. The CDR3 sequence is CASSLGDSIAKNIQYF. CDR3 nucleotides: TGCGCCAGCAGCTTGGGCGACAGCATCGCCAAAAACATTCAGTACTTC.

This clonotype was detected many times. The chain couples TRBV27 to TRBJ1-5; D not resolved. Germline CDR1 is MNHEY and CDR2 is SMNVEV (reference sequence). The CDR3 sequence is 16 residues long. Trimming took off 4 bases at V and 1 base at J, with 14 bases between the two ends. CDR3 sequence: CASSSRIGLSNQPQHF. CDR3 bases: TGTGCCAGCAGTTCCAGGATAGGGTTGAGCAATCAGCCCCAGCATTTT.

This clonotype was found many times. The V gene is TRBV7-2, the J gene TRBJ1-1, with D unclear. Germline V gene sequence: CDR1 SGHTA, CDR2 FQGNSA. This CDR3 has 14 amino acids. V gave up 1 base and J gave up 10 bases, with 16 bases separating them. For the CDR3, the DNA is TGTGCCAGCAGCTTAGTATCCCCCCCTCCCCGAGCTTTCTTT. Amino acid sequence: CASSLVSPPPRAFF.

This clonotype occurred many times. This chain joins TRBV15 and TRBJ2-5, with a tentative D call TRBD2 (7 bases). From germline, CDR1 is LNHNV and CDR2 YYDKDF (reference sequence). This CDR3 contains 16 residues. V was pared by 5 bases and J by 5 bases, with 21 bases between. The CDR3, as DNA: TGTGCCACCAGCCCCGACTCAGGGGAGGGTTGGGAGACCCAGTACTTC. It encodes CATSPDSGEGWETQYF.